The clone carrying this TCR beta chain occurred once. No antigen is known for it. Germline CDR1 and CDR2: KGHSH and LQKENI. The V end was cut by 0 bases, the J end by 8 bases, with 13 bases between. The length of the CDR3 is 15 residues. The data were obtained in a study of T cell responses to AZD1222 COVID-19 vaccine. This table comes from immunoSEQ multiplex PCR, and its TCRdb copy is limited to in-frame clones, with some not included. The sample has 160,000 or so clones; 94% are singletons. Study-wide results and caveats: Targeting of unmutated variant regions was reportedly seen in nearly half of spike-specific TCRs. Scientists sampled the repertoires only once the peak T cell response had passed. Baseline seropositives among AZD1222 recipients totaled only five or six.

The rearrangement uses TRBV18 and TRBJ1-4; tentative D call: TRBD1 (5 bases). Source: peripheral blood, taken 28 days after the second AZD1222 dose. This TCR was recovered from an adult who received the AZD1222 COVID-19 vaccine. CDR3 residues: CASSPPGGAGEKLFF. The CDR3 coding sequence is TGTGCCAGCTCACCACCGGGAGGGGCAGGGGAAAAACTGTTTTTT.